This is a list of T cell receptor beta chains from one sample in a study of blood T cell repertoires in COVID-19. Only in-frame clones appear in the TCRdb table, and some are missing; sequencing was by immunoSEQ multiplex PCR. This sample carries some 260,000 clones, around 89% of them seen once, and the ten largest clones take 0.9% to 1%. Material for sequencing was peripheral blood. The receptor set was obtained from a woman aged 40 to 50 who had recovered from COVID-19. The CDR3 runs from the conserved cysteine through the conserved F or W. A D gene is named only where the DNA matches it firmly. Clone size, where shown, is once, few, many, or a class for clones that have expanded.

CDR3aa: CASSESWGPYEQYF; CDR3nt: TGCGCCAGCAGTGAGTCGTGGGGGCCCTACGAGCAGTACTTC; v_gene: TRBV10-2; j_gene: TRBJ2-7; abundance: once; d_gene: .
CDR3aa: CASSPGGASGKYNEQFF; CDR3nt: TGTGCCAGCAGCCCGGGGGGGGCTAGCGGGAAGTACAATGAGCAGTTCTTC; v_gene: TRBV5-8; j_gene: TRBJ2-1; abundance: .; d_gene: TRBD2
CDR3aa: CASSAQAGSGNTEAFF; CDR3nt: TGCGCCAGCAGCGCCCAGGCGGGGTCGGGGAACACTGAAGCTTTCTTT; v_gene: TRBV4-3; j_gene: TRBJ1-1; abundance: few; d_gene: .
CDR3aa: CASSLGTGGMNTEAFF; CDR3nt: TGTGCCAGCTCACTCGGGACAGGCGGAATGAACACTGAAGCTTTCTTT; v_gene: TRBV18; j_gene: TRBJ1-1; abundance: .; d_gene: TRBD1
CDR3aa: CASSWAGGGYEQYF; CDR3nt: TGTGCCAGCAGTTGGGCAGGGGGCGGCTACGAGCAGTACTTC; v_gene: TRBV6-2/TRBV6-3; j_gene: TRBJ2-7; abundance: .; d_gene: TRBD1
CDR3aa: CAWRAHGSYTEAFF; CDR3nt: TGTGCCTGGAGAGCCCACGGGTCGTACACTGAAGCTTTCTTT; v_gene: TRBV30; j_gene: TRBJ1-1; abundance: .; d_gene: .
CDR3aa: CASSPPGTREQFF; CDR3nt: TGTGCCAGCAGCCCCCCCGGGACTCGGGAGCAGTTCTTC; v_gene: TRBV7-8; j_gene: TRBJ2-1; abundance: .; d_gene: .
CDR3aa: CASSLRTRTINEQFF; CDR3nt: TGTGCCAGCAGCTTAAGGACTAGAACTATCAATGAGCAGTTCTTC; v_gene: TRBV5-4; j_gene: TRBJ2-1; abundance: .; d_gene: TRBD2
CDR3aa: CASSPDRVETQYF; CDR3nt: TGCGCCAGCAGCCCCGACAGGGTAGAGACCCAGTACTTC; v_gene: TRBV5-1; j_gene: TRBJ2-5; abundance: few; d_gene: TRBD1
CDR3aa: CALPGGDEKLFF; CDR3nt: TGTGCCCTCCCGGGGGGGGATGAAAAACTGTTTTTT; v_gene: TRBV27; j_gene: TRBJ1-4; abundance: .; d_gene: .
CDR3aa: CASSLKAGNTEAFF; CDR3nt: TGTGCCAGCAGCTTAAAGGCGGGGAACACTGAAGCTTTCTTT; v_gene: TRBV7-9; j_gene: TRBJ1-1; abundance: .; d_gene: .
CDR3aa: CASSITQTYSNQPQHF; CDR3nt: TGTGCCAGTAGTATAACCCAAACATATAGCAATCAGCCCCAGCATTTT; v_gene: TRBV19; j_gene: TRBJ1-5; abundance: .; d_gene: .
CDR3aa: CASTTRGAEQPQHF; CDR3nt: TGTGCCAGCACCACCCGGGGGGCGGAACAGCCCCAGCATTTT; v_gene: TRBV7-9; j_gene: TRBJ1-5; abundance: .; d_gene: .
CDR3aa: CATKPGLAGVDIQYF; CDR3nt: TGTGCCACCAAACCGGGACTAGCGGGAGTGGACATTCAGTACTTC; v_gene: TRBV15; j_gene: TRBJ2-4; abundance: .; d_gene: TRBD2
CDR3aa: CASSAISSYNSPLHF; CDR3nt: TGTGCCAGCAGCGCCATCAGCTCCTATAATTCACCCCTCCACTTT; v_gene: TRBV5-6; j_gene: TRBJ1-6; abundance: .; d_gene: .
CDR3aa: CASSLRRGSGGYTF; CDR3nt: TGTGCCAGCAGCTTAAGACGGGGGTCTGGTGGCTACACCTTC; v_gene: TRBV7-9; j_gene: TRBJ1-2; abundance: .; d_gene: .
CDR3aa: CASSSTSGLANEQFF; CDR3nt: TGTGCCAGCAGCTCGACTAGCGGGCTGGCCAATGAGCAGTTCTTC; v_gene: TRBV7-2; j_gene: TRBJ2-1; abundance: once; d_gene: TRBD2
CDR3aa: CASSAIQGWGYTF; CDR3nt: TGTGCCAGCAGCGCCATACAGGGTTGGGGCTACACCTTC; v_gene: TRBV7-8; j_gene: TRBJ1-2; abundance: .; d_gene: .
CDR3aa: CASSVVGSSGSGNEQFF; CDR3nt: TGTGCCAGCAGCGTAGTGGGGAGTAGCGGGAGCGGGAATGAGCAGTTCTTC; v_gene: TRBV9; j_gene: TRBJ2-1; abundance: once; d_gene: TRBD2
CDR3aa: CASSQVRREGRHNEQFF; CDR3nt: TGCGCCAGCAGCCAAGTGAGGCGGGAGGGCCGCCACAATGAGCAGTTCTTC; v_gene: TRBV4-1; j_gene: TRBJ2-1; abundance: .; d_gene: TRBD2
CDR3aa: CASTRGDQETQYF; CDR3nt: TGTGCCAGCACCCGGGGGGACCAAGAGACCCAGTACTTC; v_gene: TRBV5-4; j_gene: TRBJ2-5; abundance: .; d_gene: TRBD2
CDR3aa: CASSPQGLADYEQYF; CDR3nt: TGTGCCAGCAGCCCCCAAGGACTAGCGGACTACGAGCAGTACTTC; v_gene: TRBV27; j_gene: TRBJ2-7; abundance: .; d_gene: TRBD2
CDR3aa: CASSPDGGEQYF; CDR3nt: TGTGCCAGCTCACCTGACGGAGGCGAGCAGTACTTC; v_gene: TRBV18; j_gene: TRBJ2-7; abundance: few; d_gene: .
CDR3aa: CAWTLGGYGYTF; CDR3nt: TGTGCCTGGACCCTAGGGGGATATGGCTACACCTTC; v_gene: TRBV30; j_gene: TRBJ1-2; abundance: .; d_gene: .
CDR3aa: CASSKAPSVGHGEQFF; CDR3nt: TGTGCCAGCAGCAAAGCCCCTAGCGTAGGCCACGGTGAGCAGTTCTTC; v_gene: TRBV21-1; j_gene: TRBJ2-1; abundance: .; d_gene: .
CDR3aa: CATARTLAGGVNEQFF; CDR3nt: TGTGCCACCGCCCGCACTCTAGCGGGAGGGGTCAATGAGCAGTTCTTC; v_gene: TRBV24-1; j_gene: TRBJ2-1; abundance: .; d_gene: TRBD2
CDR3aa: CAWSVGRQDYGYTF; CDR3nt: TGTGCCTGGAGTGTAGGTCGGCAGGACTATGGCTACACCTTC; v_gene: TRBV30; j_gene: TRBJ1-2; abundance: .; d_gene: .
CDR3aa: CASSASNTEAFF; CDR3nt: TGTGCCAGCAGTGCGTCGAACACTGAAGCTTTCTTT; v_gene: TRBV2; j_gene: TRBJ1-1; abundance: .; d_gene: .
CDR3aa: CASSQVSLGQNYGYTF; CDR3nt: TGCGCCAGCAGCCAAGTCTCCCTGGGACAGAACTATGGCTACACCTTC; v_gene: TRBV4-3; j_gene: TRBJ1-2; abundance: .; d_gene: TRBD1
CDR3aa: CASSRTGSGNTIYF; CDR3nt: TGTGCCAGCAGCCGTACGGGCTCTGGAAACACCATATATTTT; v_gene: TRBV7-2; j_gene: TRBJ1-3; abundance: .; d_gene: .
CDR3aa: CASSPGGGGQNIQYF; CDR3nt: TGTGCCAGCAGCCCCGGGGGGGGCGGCCAAAACATTCAGTACTTC; v_gene: TRBV7-2; j_gene: TRBJ2-4; abundance: .; d_gene: TRBD2
CDR3aa: CASASGRTVGNTIYF; CDR3nt: TGTGCCAGCGCCTCCGGGAGGACAGTCGGAAACACCATATATTTT; v_gene: TRBV9; j_gene: TRBJ1-3; abundance: .; d_gene: .
CDR3aa: CASSQGAGGTYEQYF; CDR3nt: TGTGCCAGCAGCCAGGGGGCAGGGGGTACCTACGAGCAGTACTTC; v_gene: TRBV11-2; j_gene: TRBJ2-7; abundance: .; d_gene: TRBD1
CDR3aa: CASSRLAGVWEQFF; CDR3nt: TGTGCCAGCAGCCGACTAGCGGGAGTATGGGAGCAGTTCTTC; v_gene: TRBV6-5; j_gene: TRBJ2-1; abundance: .; d_gene: TRBD2
CDR3aa: CASSSPDSEAFF; CDR3nt: TGCGCCAGCAGCTCACCAGACAGTGAAGCTTTCTTT; v_gene: TRBV5-1; j_gene: TRBJ1-1; abundance: .; d_gene: .
CDR3aa: CATSPTTGTGGWRTEAFF; CDR3nt: TGTGCCACCAGTCCCACCACCGGGACAGGGGGCTGGAGGACTGAAGCTTTCTTT; v_gene: TRBV24-1; j_gene: TRBJ1-1; abundance: .; d_gene: TRBD1
CDR3aa: CAWSTTGGNTGELFF; CDR3nt: TGTGCCTGGAGTACAACAGGGGGAAACACCGGGGAGCTGTTTTTT; v_gene: TRBV30; j_gene: TRBJ2-2; abundance: .; d_gene: TRBD1
CDR3aa: CASSLGTAQETQYF; CDR3nt: TGTGCCAGCAGCTTAGGGACTGCTCAAGAGACCCAGTACTTC; v_gene: TRBV13; j_gene: TRBJ2-5; abundance: .; d_gene: .
CDR3aa: CASSEGTREQFF; CDR3nt: TGTGCCAGCAGCGAGGGGACTAGAGAGCAGTTCTTC; v_gene: TRBV9; j_gene: TRBJ2-1; abundance: few; d_gene: TRBD2
CDR3aa: CASSLSGTRTDTQYF; CDR3nt: TGTGCCAGCAGCTTATCGGGAACCCGCACAGATACGCAGTATTTT; v_gene: TRBV7-2; j_gene: TRBJ2-3; abundance: .; d_gene: .
CDR3aa: CASSARGRGNEQFF; CDR3nt: TGCGCCAGCAGCGCCCGTGGCAGGGGCAATGAGCAGTTCTTC; v_gene: TRBV5-1; j_gene: TRBJ2-1; abundance: .; d_gene: .
CDR3aa: CASRPGQGARGYTF; CDR3nt: TGCGCCAGCAGGCCGGGACAGGGGGCGCGAGGCTACACCTTC; v_gene: TRBV5-1; j_gene: TRBJ1-2; abundance: .; d_gene: TRBD1
CDR3aa: CASSFEAARGGDSPLHF; CDR3nt: TGTGCCAGCAGCTTCGAGGCAGCCCGAGGTGGAGATTCACCCCTCCACTTT; v_gene: TRBV7-2; j_gene: TRBJ1-6; abundance: .; d_gene: .